This TCR beta chain is from a study of blood T cell repertoires in COVID-19. Study summary: The United States, Italy and Spain provided the acute and convalescent COVID-19 samples. T cells, B-cell-depleted T cells, or PBMCs supplied cDNA or gDNA.

As originally analysed: Estimation of nucleated cell counts was performed using reference gene primer amplification. The protocol was immunoSEQ multiplex PCR, while the TCRdb copy is restricted to in-frame clones and leaves out a portion. D and trimming come from the DNA, and the V and J calls and clone size come from that table. This table holds 90,000 to 130,000 clones, 75% to 85% found once. This CDR3 comprises 15 residues. The germline V gene encodes CDR1 SGHNT and CDR2 YYREEE (reference sequence). The ends were cut back, 2 bases at V and 7 bases at J, with 15 bases in the middle. The sequenced material came from peripheral blood. The V gene is TRBV5-4, the J gene TRBJ1-4; D is ambiguous. This clonotype was obtained from a man in his 70s with acute or convalescent COVID-19. This chain's CDR3 is CASSLNPSTPEKLFF. Written as DNA, the CDR3 is TGTGCCAGCAGCTTAAACCCGAGTACTCCTGAAAAACTGTTTTTT.